This is a list of T cell receptor beta chains from one sample in a study of early T cells in non-severe SARS-CoV-2 infection. TCRdb reprocessed the 5' RACE reads via MiXCR and lists one record per CDR3 protein. This table holds some 70,000 distinct CDR3 sequences, less than 15% found once. Input material: whole blood. Every receptor here comes from an adult who was a healthcare worker with PCR-confirmed SARS-CoV-2 infection or an uninfected control (not recorded which). The CDR3 runs from the conserved cysteine through the conserved F or W. Fields, in order: D gene, J gene, clone size, V gene, CDR3 protein, CDR3 DNA. The D gene is left open where the match is weak. The size of a clone is reported for some rows only, either as once, few or many, or as a class for expanded clones.

>-|TRBJ1-5|many|TRBV28
CASVLRGEGNQPQHF
TGTGCTTCGGTCCTAAGGGGAGAAGGCAATCAGCCCCAGCATTTT
>TRBD2|TRBJ2-2|-|TRBV5-1
CASSLAASGPPVTGELFF
TGCGCCAGCAGCTTGGCGGCTAGCGGACCACCGGTTACCGGGGAGCTGTTTTTT
>-|TRBJ1-1|few|TRBV28
CANSGPNTEAFF
TGTGCCAATTCGGGGCCGAACACTGAAGCTTTCTTT
>-|TRBJ2-4|many|TRBV19
CASSIPRAKNIQYF
TGTGCCAGTAGTATCCCTAGGGCCAAAAACATTCAGTACTTC
>TRBD1|TRBJ2-3|many|TRBV28
CASRQTGGDTDTQYF
TGTGCCAGCAGGCAGACAGGGGGCGACACAGATACGCAGTATTTT
>-|TRBJ2-2|many|TRBV6-2/TRBV6-3
CASSYSPGELFF
TGTGCCAGCAGTTACTCTCCCGGGGAGCTGTTTTTT
>-|TRBJ2-7|-|TRBV27
CASRGQSSSYEQYF
TGTGCCAGCAGGGGACAAAGTTCCTCCTACGAGCAGTACTTC
>TRBD2|TRBJ2-5|few|TRBV5-1
CASSLETSEETQYF
TGCGCCAGCAGCTTGGAGACTAGCGAAGAGACCCAGTACTTC
>-|TRBJ1-2|-|TRBV13
CASSSRRDGYTF
TGTGCCAGCAGCTCCAGACGGGATGGCTACACCTTC
>TRBD2|TRBJ2-2|many|TRBV5-1
CASGRGLAKTGELFF
TGCGCCAGCGGCAGAGGACTAGCGAAGACCGGGGAGCTGTTTTTT
>-|TRBJ1-3|many|TRBV10-3
CAISVDSGSGNTIYF
TGTGCCATCAGTGTAGATTCGGGCTCTGGAAACACCATATATTTT
>-|TRBJ2-3|-|TRBV29-1
CSTPMGDTQYF
TGCAGCACACCCATGGGGGATACGCAGTATTTT
>-|TRBJ2-5|few|TRBV29-1
CSVGQGGETQYF
TGCAGCGTTGGTCAAGGGGGAGAGACCCAGTACTTC
>-|TRBJ2-7|-|TRBV5-1
CASSLAPGGYEQYF
TGCGCCAGCAGCCTAGCGCCAGGGGGCTACGAGCAGTACTTC
>-|TRBJ2-7|-|TRBV28
CASSTEYEQYF
TGTGCCAGCAGCACCGAATACGAGCAGTACTTC
>TRBD2|TRBJ2-1|few|TRBV20-1
CSARVWGLVNEQFF
TGCAGTGCTAGAGTTTGGGGACTAGTTAATGAGCAGTTCTTC
>-|TRBJ2-2|many|TRBV7-6
CASSLDVIANTGELFF
TGTGCCAGCAGCTTAGATGTGATAGCGAACACCGGGGAGCTGTTTTTT
>-|TRBJ2-1|many|TRBV6-1
CASSERGNSYNEQFF
TGTGCCAGCAGTGAACGGGGTAATAGTTACAATGAGCAGTTCTTC
>TRBD1|TRBJ1-2|few|TRBV5-1
CASRSDQGDYGYTF
TGCGCCAGCAGATCAGATCAGGGGGACTATGGCTACACCTTC
>-|TRBJ2-7|many|TRBV12-3/TRBV12-4
CASSLGTVVKQYF
TGTGCCAGCAGTTTAGGGACCGTCGTGAAGCAGTACTTC
>-|TRBJ2-3|many|TRBV5-6
CASSSGDTQYF
TGTGCCAGCAGCTCAGGGGATACGCAGTATTTT
>TRBD2|TRBJ2-7|many|TRBV7-2
CASSLGLAGLSYEQYF
TGTGCCAGCAGCTTGGGACTAGCGGGGCTCTCCTACGAGCAGTACTTC
>TRBD1|TRBJ2-7|many|TRBV29-1
CSVTGGPYEQYF
TGCAGCGTTACAGGGGGACCCTACGAGCAGTACTTC